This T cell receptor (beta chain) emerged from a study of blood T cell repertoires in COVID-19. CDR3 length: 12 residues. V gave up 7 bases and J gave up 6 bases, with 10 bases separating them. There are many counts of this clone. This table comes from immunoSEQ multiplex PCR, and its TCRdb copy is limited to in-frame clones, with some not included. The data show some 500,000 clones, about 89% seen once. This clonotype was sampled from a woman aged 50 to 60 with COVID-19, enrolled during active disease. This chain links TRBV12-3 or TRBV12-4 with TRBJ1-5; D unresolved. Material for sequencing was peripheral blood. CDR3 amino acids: CASTRGVQPQHF. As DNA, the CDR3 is TGTGCCAGCACCCGCGGTGTTCAGCCCCAGCATTTT.